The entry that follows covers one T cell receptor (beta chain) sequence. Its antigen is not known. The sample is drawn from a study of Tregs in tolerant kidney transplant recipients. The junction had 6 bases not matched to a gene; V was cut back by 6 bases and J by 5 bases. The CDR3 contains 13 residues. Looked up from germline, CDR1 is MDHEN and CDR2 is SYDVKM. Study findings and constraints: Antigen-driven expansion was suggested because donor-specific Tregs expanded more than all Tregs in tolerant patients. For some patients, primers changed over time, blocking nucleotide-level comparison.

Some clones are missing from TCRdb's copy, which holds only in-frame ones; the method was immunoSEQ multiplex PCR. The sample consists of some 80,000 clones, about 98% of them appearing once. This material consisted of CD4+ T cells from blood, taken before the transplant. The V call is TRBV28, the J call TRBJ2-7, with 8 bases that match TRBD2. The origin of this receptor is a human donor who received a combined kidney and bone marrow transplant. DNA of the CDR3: TGTGCCAGCAGGTCGACTAGCGTCCACGAGCAGTACTTC. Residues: CASRSTSVHEQYF.